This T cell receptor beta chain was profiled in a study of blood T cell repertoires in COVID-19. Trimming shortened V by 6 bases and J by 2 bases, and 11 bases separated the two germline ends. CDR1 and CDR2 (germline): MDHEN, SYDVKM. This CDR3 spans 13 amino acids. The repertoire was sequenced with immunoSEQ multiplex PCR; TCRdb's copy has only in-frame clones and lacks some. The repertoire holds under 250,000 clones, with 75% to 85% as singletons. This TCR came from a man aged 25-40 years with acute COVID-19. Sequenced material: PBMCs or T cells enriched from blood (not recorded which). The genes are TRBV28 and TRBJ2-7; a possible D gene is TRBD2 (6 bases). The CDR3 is CASRTRLAYEQYF. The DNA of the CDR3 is TGTGCCAGCAGAACCAGACTAGCCTACGAGCAGTACTTC.